The 27 T cell receptor beta chains given below trace back to one sample, sequenced in a study of beta chain features in type 1 diabetes. TCRB transcripts that were expressed got sequenced, as all of the isolated RNA had been reverse transcribed. Profiling relied on immunoSEQ multiplex PCR, and the TCRdb table lists in-frame clones only, not all of them. The repertoire includes hundreds of thousands of clones, roughly 9.6% of them detected once, and under 0.02% sits in the top ten. Sequencing input: naive CD4+ T cells from blood. These receptors were obtained from a woman aged 25 to 39 in good health.

The rearrangement joins TRBV30 to TRBJ1-5; D may be TRBD1 (5 bases). The length of the CDR3 is 13 residues. Germline CDR1 GTSNPN, CDR2 SVGIG (reference sequence). Trimming pared 6 bases from V and 0 bases from J, leaving 9 bases between. The DNA of the CDR3 is TGTGCCTGTCGACAGAATAGCAATCAGCCCCAGCATTTT. Translation: CACRQNSNQPQHF. The whole variable domain, remainder taken from reference TRBV30 and TRBJ1-5, is SQTIHQWPATLVQPVGSPLSLECTVEGTSNPNLYWYRQAAGRGLQLLFYSVGIGQISSEVPQNLSASRPQDRQFILSSKKLLLSDSGFYLCACRQNSNQPQHFGDGTRLSIL.

The J gene is TRBJ2-2, the V gene TRBV7-3, with TRBD2 matching over 15 bases. The CDR3 is made up of 20 amino acids. V lost 5 bases, J lost 5 bases, and 15 bases stayed unmatched. Germline V gene data show CDR1 as SGHTA and CDR2 as FQGTGA. CDR3 loop: CASSPQPRGLAGGDTGELFF. In nucleotides, the CDR3 is TGTGCCAGCAGCCCCCAACCCCGGGGACTAGCGGGAGGTGATACCGGGGAGCTGTTTTTT. Using reference TRBV7-3 and TRBJ2-2 for the parts outside the CDR3, the full variable domain is GAGVSQTPSNKVTEKGKYVELRCDPISGHTALYWYRQSLGQGPEFLIYFQGTGAADDSGLPNDRFFAVRPEGSVSTLKIQRTERGDSAVYLCASSPQPRGLAGGDTGELFFGEGSRLTVL.

This clone has just a few counts. The genes are TRBV30 and TRBJ2-1; 7 bases are a match to TRBD2. Germline-derived CDR1 and CDR2 are GTSNPN and SVGIG (reference sequence). CDR3 size: 14 residues. J was trimmed by 0 bases and V by 4 bases; bases with no gene match: 3. CDR3 amino acids: CAWIIAGSYNEQFF. In DNA form, the CDR3 reads TGTGCCTGGATCATAGCGGGCTCCTACAATGAGCAGTTCTTC.

This clone has only a few counts. The rearrangement joins TRBV25-1 to TRBJ1-5, with D maybe TRBD1 (6 bases). The germline V gene has CDR1 MGHDK and CDR2 SYGVNS. The CDR3 extends over 17 amino acids. V lost 4 bases to trimming and J lost 4 bases, with 20 bases between them. In nucleotides, the CDR3 is TGTGCCAGCAGTGCCACGGGGGCGGGGGTAGGGAATCAGCCCCAGCATTTT. Its translation: CASSATGAGVGNQPQHF.

This chain uses TRBV29-1 with TRBJ2-5; TRBD2 matches 7 bases. The CDR3 contains 11 residues. Per germline, CDR1 SQVTM and CDR2 ANQGSEA. V was clipped by 8 bases and J by 4 bases; unmatched bases: 4. CDR3 loop: CSIGRVETQYF. CDR3 sequence (DNA): TGCAGCATTGGGAGGGTAGAGACCCAGTACTTC.

This clone was observed a handful of times. The chain couples TRBV6-5 to TRBJ2-7; 13 nucleotides agree with TRBD2. The CDR3 totals 15 residues. Germline CDR1 MNHEY, CDR2 SVGAGI. V was clipped by 7 bases and J by 4 bases; unmatched bases: 7. The CDR3 DNA is TGTGCCAGCAAAAGACTAGCGGGGGGAGGATACGAGCAGTACTTC. Translated, it gives CASKRLAGGGYEQYF.

The J gene is TRBJ2-5, the V gene TRBV29-1; TRBD2 agrees at 8 bases. Gene TRBJ2-7 matches the end of the DNA better, so the J call may be wrong. Germline V CDR1 and CDR2: SQVTM, ANQGSEA. The CDR3 loop spans 14 amino acids. CDR3 in amino acids: CSASAGGGPYEQYF. CDR3 in DNA: TGCAGCGCCTCGGCGGGGGGAGGGCCTTACGAGCAGTACTTC.

The gene calls are TRBV28 and TRBJ2-7, with TRBD1 identical over 7 bases. Germline V gene sequence: CDR1 MDHEN, CDR2 SYDVKM. The CDR3 contains 14 residues. Unmatched junction bases numbered 8, after V lost 4 bases and J lost 5 bases. This CDR3 is CASSSPTGMDEQYF. The DNA for the CDR3 is TGTGCCAGCAGTTCTCCGACAGGGATGGACGAGCAGTACTTC.

This clone has more than one count but fewer than ten. The V and J genes are TRBV5-4 and TRBJ1-3; D gene unclear. V was trimmed by 0 bases and J by 2 bases, leaving 6 bases between them. Per germline, CDR1 SGHNT and CDR2 YYREEE (reference sequence). The CDR3 is 14 amino acids. The CDR3 sequence is CASSLGLTGNTIYF. CDR3 DNA: TGTGCCAGCAGCTTGGGACTAACTGGAAACACCATATATTTT.

V is TRBV4-3 and J is TRBJ1-5; a weak D match, TRBD1 (5 bases). The CDR3 runs to 15 residues. Germline-derived CDR1 and CDR2 are LGHNA and YSLEER. V lost 4 bases and J lost 0, with 10 bases in between. The CDR3 nucleotides are TGCGCCAGCAGCCGACAGCCTTATAGCAATCAGCCCCAGCATTTT. Protein product: CASSRQPYSNQPQHF.

This clone was counted a few times. The junction departs from the called germline gene at one end, perhaps through a read error. The rearrangement uses TRBV7-7 and TRBJ2-3; weak D call: TRBD2 (6 bases). Germline-derived CDR1 and CDR2 are SSHAT and FNYEAQ (reference sequence). The length of the CDR3 is 14 residues. The CDR3 reads CASSLNGGLDTQYF. CDR3 nucleotides: TGTGCTAGCAGCTTAAATGGAGGGCTGGATACGCAGTATTTT.

This clone was seen a few times. This rearrangement joins TRBV5-1 to TRBJ1-1; 9 bases line up with TRBD1. Germline loops: CDR1 SGHRS, CDR2 YFSETQ. The CDR3 totals 15 residues. Trimming removed 0 bases from V and 6 bases from J; junction bases left unmatched: 6. CDR3 sequence (DNA): TGCGCCAGCAGCTTGGCGGGACAGGGTGGTCCTGAAGCTTTCTTT. Translation gives CASSLAGQGGPEAFF.

The chain has TRBV7-9 and TRBJ2-2; maybe TRBD2 (10 bases). CDR1 and CDR2 (germline): SEHNR, FQNEAQ (reference sequence). V lost 4 bases and J 4 bases, leaving 25 bases between the germline ends. This CDR3 comprises 19 residues. The CDR3: CASSSWTGASGSRTGELFF. CDR3 nucleotide sequence: TGTGCCAGCAGCTCTTGGACAGGGGCTAGCGGGAGTCGCACCGGGGAGCTGTTTTTT.

This clone was observed a handful of times. J is TRBJ2-3 and V is TRBV21-1; TRBD2 is taken as the D call from the table, unchecked against the DNA. TRBV21-1 is designated a pseudogene. This CDR3 has 15 amino acids. CDR3 bases: TGTGCCAGCAGCCTAGCCCGGGGGAGCACAGATACGCAGTATTTT. Translating it yields CASSLARGSTDTQYF.

This clone was picked up a small number of times. This CDR3 is also generated by other DNA sequences in the sample. The gene calls are TRBV18 and TRBJ2-3; a possible D gene is TRBD2 (5 bases). V was shortened by 0 bases and J by 5 bases, with 6 bases between the two germline ends. This CDR3 contains 13 residues. From germline, CDR1 is KGHSH and CDR2 LQKENI. CDR3 nucleotides: TGTGCCAGCTCACCACCCGGGAAAGATACGCAGTATTTT. It is translated as CASSPPGKDTQYF.

The chain has TRBV10-3 and TRBJ2-5; tentative D call: TRBD1 (6 bases). The CDR3 spans 13 residues. V was shortened by 4 bases and J by 2 bases, with 8 bases between the two germline ends. Germline assignment: CDR1 ENHRY and CDR2 SYGVKD. The CDR3 sequence: CAISGGQQETQYF. In nucleotides, the CDR3 is TGTGCCATCAGTGGAGGACAGCAAGAGACCCAGTACTTC.

This clone was picked up a small number of times. The chain employs TRBV2 and TRBJ1-3, with D possibly TRBD1 on 6 matching bases. This CDR3 is 14 amino acids long. In germline, CDR1 is SNHLY, CDR2 FYNNEI. V was cut by 5 bases and J by 9 bases, with 17 bases left in between. The CDR3 DNA reads as TGTGCCAGCAGTCGGGAACAGGGTTCTACCACCATATATTTT. This gives the protein CASSREQGSTTIYF.

The CDR3 loop reads CSVQGGLAGGPNQETQYF. The CDR3 coding sequence is TGCAGCGTTCAGGGGGGGCTAGCGGGAGGGCCAAACCAAGAGACCCAGTACTTC. The chain joins TRBV29-1 to TRBJ2-5, with 12 positions matching TRBD2. CDR1 is SQVTM and CDR2 is ANQGSEA in the germline V gene. Trimming at V came to 5 bases and at J to 0 bases, leaving 13 bases not matched to a gene. The CDR3 totals 18 residues.

This clone showed up just a few times. This sample includes further DNA sequences coding for the same CDR3. V is TRBV7-9 and J is TRBJ1-5; D is possibly TRBD1 (6 bases). Germline CDR1 reads SEHNR; CDR2 reads FQNEAQ (reference sequence). The CDR3 is 13 residues long. V was cut by 5 bases and J by 5 bases, with 10 bases left in between. CDR3 residues: CASSPQGDQPQHF. In DNA form, the CDR3 reads TGTGCCAGCAGCCCACAGGGAGATCAGCCCCAGCATTTT.

This clone showed up just a few times. This sequence joins TRBV7-2 and TRBJ2-3; 12 bases are shared with TRBD2. The V segment lost 5 bases and the J segment 5 bases; nucleotides outside the gene matches: 14. Germline lookup yields CDR1 SGHTA and CDR2 FQGNSA. The CDR3 spans 18 residues. The CDR3 spells CASSPLAGGRIAEDTQYF. The CDR3 DNA reads as TGTGCCAGCAGCCCGCTAGCGGGAGGGAGGATTGCGGAAGATACGCAGTATTTT.

This clone appeared a few times. The chain uses TRBV10-3 and TRBJ2-2; D remains unclear. With 4 bases removed from V and 4 bases from J, the gap between germline ends came to 7 bases. CDR1 ENHRY and CDR2 SYGVKD come from the germline V gene. CDR3 length: 13 amino acids. CDR3 sequence: CAISGLGTGELFF. The CDR3 DNA is TGTGCCATCAGTGGGCTAGGCACCGGGGAGCTGTTTTTT.

This clone turned up a few times. The junction shows a germline mismatch at one end, possibly a read error. The chain uses TRBV5-4 and TRBJ2-5; TRBD1 matches 8 bases. Germline V gene sequence: CDR1 SGHNT, CDR2 YYREEE (reference sequence). This CDR3 is 14 amino acids long. Here the CDR3 reads CASSQETGGETQYF. CDR3 nucleotides: TGCGCCAGCAGCCAAGAAACAGGGGGGGAGACCCAGTACTTC.

The J gene is TRBJ2-2, the V gene TRBV27; 8 positions agree with TRBD1. The CDR3 consists of 16 residues. Germline-derived CDR1 and CDR2 are MNHEY and SMNVEV (reference sequence). J was trimmed by 1 base and V by 4 bases; bases with no gene match: 5. As DNA, the CDR3 is TGTGCCAGCAGTTCGGACAGGGTCCGGAACACCGGGGAGCTGTTTTTT. Translating gives CASSSDRVRNTGELFF.

The chain recombines TRBV5-1 with TRBJ2-5, with 7 bases that match TRBD2. The CDR3 has 15 residues. Per germline, CDR1 SGHRS and CDR2 YFSETQ. Trimming at V came to 5 bases and at J to 0 bases, leaving 7 bases not matched to a gene. CDR3 nucleotides: TGCGCCAGCAGGCGGGGCGGGAGCAACCAAGAGACCCAGTACTTC. Translating it yields CASRRGGSNQETQYF.

There are a few counts of this clone. The V gene is TRBV28, the J gene TRBJ2-1; D remains unclear. This CDR3 comprises 11 residues. Germline V gene data show CDR1 as MDHEN and CDR2 as SYDVKM. V was cut by 3 bases and J by 9 bases, with 6 bases left in between. CDR3 coding DNA: TGTGCCAGCAGTTTTAGAGGTGAGCAGTTCTTC. This codes for CASSFRGEQFF.

This clone was detected only a few times. The CDR3 loop is CASSLAHEPTDTQYF. CDR3 nucleotides: TGTGCCAGCAGCTTAGCCCACGAGCCCACAGATACGCAGTATTTT. The J gene is TRBJ2-3, the V gene TRBV7-6; D not certain. The germline CDR1 and CDR2 sequences are SGHVS and FNYEAQ. V was trimmed by 0 bases and J by 2 bases, leaving 9 bases between them. The CDR3 consists of 15 residues.

The rearrangement uses TRBV7-2 and TRBJ1-2; TRBD1 might be the D (6 bases). Deletions cut 1 base from V and 8 bases from J, with 17 bases between. The germline V gene encodes CDR1 SGHTA and CDR2 FQGNSA. There are 15 residues in the CDR3. The CDR3 loop reads CASSLDGGRVGGYTF. CDR3 DNA sequence: TGTGCCAGCAGCTTAGATGGGGGCAGGGTCGGCGGCTACACCTTC.